One and the same sample provided the 22 T cell receptor beta chains below, sequenced in a study of identifying expanded T cells in peripheral blood. Generated by immunoSEQ multiplex PCR, the TCRdb table keeps only in-frame clones and is missing some. The repertoire holds about 58,000 clones, with around 86% as singletons. Sequencing used blood. Receptors originate from a person between 18 and 75 years old in good health.

The J gene is TRBJ2-7, the V gene TRBV7-8; possibly TRBD2 for D (5 bases). The germline V and J ends were trimmed by 0 bases and 4 bases, with 19 bases remaining between them. Germline V gene data show CDR1 as SGHVS and CDR2 as FQNEAQ. This CDR3 is built from 17 residues. This chain's CDR3 is CASSLAPPGIRGYEQYV. Here the CDR3 DNA reads TGTGCCAGCAGCTTAGCACCCCCGGGGATTCGAGGTTACGAGCAGTACGTC.

The chain is built from TRBV6-1 and TRBJ1-2; possibly TRBD1 for D (5 bases). Germline CDR1 and CDR2: MNHNS and SASEGT. The CDR3 is 12 amino acids. Trimming shortened V by 8 bases and J by 2 bases, and 9 bases separated the two germline ends. In nucleotides, the CDR3 is TGTGCCAGCCAGGGACCCAACTATGGCTACACCTTC. Translation gives CASQGPNYGYTF.

The V call is TRBV12-5, the J call TRBJ2-1; perhaps TRBD1 as D (5 bases). This CDR3 has 16 residues. Germline-derived CDR1 and CDR2 are LGHNT and FRNRAP. Deletions cut 4 bases from V and 2 bases from J, with 15 bases between. In DNA form, the CDR3 reads TGTGCTAGTGGTTATAGGGCAAGGGGCCCCTACAATGAGCAGTTCTTC. Amino acid sequence: CASGYRARGPYNEQFF.

In its sample, this clone was seen once. This chain connects TRBV7-2 to TRBJ2-2; possibly TRBD1 for D (5 bases). Trimming removed 5 bases at V and 0 bases at J, with 10 bases between. The CDR3 is 15 residues long. Germline loops: CDR1 SGHTA, CDR2 FQGNSA. CDR3 region: CASSPRTTNTGELFF. CDR3 DNA: TGTGCCAGCAGCCCCCGGACAACGAACACCGGGGAGCTGTTTTTT.

The genes are TRBV7-9 and TRBJ2-1, with D possibly TRBD1 on 6 matching bases. V lost 1 base and J lost 4, with 14 bases in between. From germline, CDR1 is SEHNR and CDR2 FQNEAQ (reference sequence). The CDR3 extends over 16 amino acids. The CDR3 here is CASSLVLGQRYNEQFF. The CDR3 DNA reads as TGTGCCAGCAGCTTAGTGCTTGGACAGAGATACAATGAGCAGTTCTTC.

This clone has a single count. The chain uses TRBV6-5 and TRBJ1-2, with no clear D. The CDR3 loop spans 13 amino acids. The germline V gene has CDR1 MNHEY and CDR2 SVGAGI. V lost 10 bases to trimming and J lost 2 bases, with 14 bases between them. CDR3 region: CAIRRGPNYGYTF. The CDR3 DNA is TGTGCCATACGACGGGGTCCAAACTATGGCTACACCTTC.

This clone has only one observation. The rearrangement links TRBV7-8 to TRBJ1-2, with TRBD1 matching 9 bases. The V segment lost 0 bases and the J segment 8 bases; nucleotides outside the gene matches: 4. Germline assignment: CDR1 SGHVS and CDR2 FQNEAQ. The CDR3 loop spans 14 amino acids. This CDR3 reads CASSLAQGAEGYTF. In nucleotides, the CDR3 is TGTGCCAGCAGCTTAGCACAGGGGGCGGAGGGCTACACCTTC.

This chain joins TRBV7-9 and TRBJ1-3, with 8 bases lining up with TRBD1. The CDR3 contains 16 residues. The trim removed 5 bases at V and 0 bases at J, leaving 6 bases unmatched. Germline CDR1 reads SEHNR; CDR2 reads FQNEAQ (reference sequence). CDR3 sequence: CASSTPTGGSGNTIYF. The CDR3 coding sequence is TGTGCCAGCAGCACACCTACAGGGGGCTCTGGAAACACCATATATTTT.

The gene calls are TRBV5-4 and TRBJ1-2; D is unresolved. V was clipped by 2 bases and J by 0 bases, with 5 bases between them. Per the germline V gene, CDR1 is SGHNT and CDR2 is YYREEE (reference sequence). This CDR3 has 13 amino acids. The CDR3 sequence: CASSFSPNYGYTF. As DNA, the CDR3 is TGTGCCAGCAGCTTTAGCCCTAACTATGGCTACACCTTC.

V usage is TRBV6-1 and J usage is TRBJ1-4, with a tentative D call TRBD1 (6 bases). Germline-derived CDR1 and CDR2 are MNHNS and SASEGT. CDR3 size: 16 residues. Trimming removed 2 bases from V and 3 bases from J, with 13 bases in between. The CDR3 is CASSEMAAGANEKLFF. In DNA form, the CDR3 reads TGTGCCAGCAGTGAAATGGCAGCAGGGGCTAATGAAAAACTGTTTTTT.

The sample holds a few counts of this clone. The CDR3 loop is CASTPGSGGTEAFF. CDR3 coding DNA: TGCGCCAGCACTCCTGGCTCGGGCGGAACTGAAGCTTTCTTT. The chain employs TRBV4-3 and TRBJ1-1; D ambiguous. The ends were cut back, 7 bases at V and 5 bases at J, with 17 bases in the middle. Germline V gene sequence: CDR1 LGHNA, CDR2 YSLEER. The CDR3 has 14 residues.

The gene calls are TRBV5-1 and TRBJ1-1; a weak D match, TRBD1 (6 bases). Germline V gives CDR1 SGHRS, CDR2 YFSETQ. Trimming took off 2 bases at V and 5 bases at J, with 16 bases between the two ends. CDR3 size: 15 residues. The CDR3 nucleotides read TGCGCCAGCAGCTTAAGTCCACAGGGAATTACTGAAGCTTTCTTT. Translation gives CASSLSPQGITEAFF.

The chain uses TRBV13 and TRBJ2-3; 8 nucleotides line up with TRBD2. CDR3 length: 16 residues. Germline V gene data show CDR1 as PRHDT and CDR2 as FYEKMQ (reference sequence). Trimming removed 2 bases from V and 0 bases from J; junction bases left unmatched: 4. DNA of the CDR3: TGTGCCAGCAGCTTAAGGGGCGGGGGGAGCACAGATACGCAGTATTTT. Amino acid sequence: CASSLRGGGSTDTQYF.

The chain couples TRBV2 to TRBJ1-4; 8 bases line up with TRBD1. Germline V CDR1 and CDR2: SNHLY, FYNNEI. This CDR3 is built from 14 residues. Trimming at V came to 4 bases and at J to 7 bases, leaving 5 bases not matched to a gene. This CDR3 reads CASSADRAGEKLFF. The CDR3 coding sequence is TGTGCCAGCAGTGCGGACAGGGCGGGTGAAAAACTGTTTTTT. The variable domain in full, completed from reference TRBV2 and TRBJ1-4, reads EPEVTQTPSHQVTQMGQEVILRCVPISNHLYFYWYRQILGQKVEFLVSFYNNEISEKSEIFDDQFSVERPDGSNFTLKIRSTKLEDSAMYFCASSADRAGEKLFFGSGTQLSVL.

The chain employs TRBV6-1 and TRBJ1-1; the match to TRBD1 covers 10 bases. This CDR3 has 14 residues. Germline CDR1 MNHNS, CDR2 SASEGT. Trimming removed 3 bases from V and 8 bases from J; junction bases left unmatched: 6. CDR3 in DNA: TGTGCCAGCAGTGAGGGGGACAGGGGAGGGGAAGCTTTCTTT. Amino acids: CASSEGDRGGEAFF.

The DNA for the CDR3 is TGTGCCAGCAGCCGTTGGACAGACAATGAGCAGTTCTTC. It yields the protein CASSRWTDNEQFF. V and J are TRBV11-3 and TRBJ2-1, with D possibly being TRBD1 (6 bases). V lost 5 bases, J lost 5 bases, and 10 bases lay in between. Germline assignment: CDR1 SGHNT and CDR2 YENEEA. The CDR3 runs to 13 residues.

This clone appeared once. The rearrangement uses TRBV7-2 and TRBJ2-1, with D tentatively TRBD1 (5 bases). CDR1 and CDR2 (germline): SGHTA, FQGNSA. The V and J ends lost 4 bases and 8 bases respectively, with 12 bases between them. The CDR3 length is 13 residues. CDR3 in DNA: TGTGCCAGCAGCTCTCAGGGTTATTATGAGCAGTTCTTC. Translated, it gives CASSSQGYYEQFF.

This clone occurred once. The chain couples TRBV2 to TRBJ2-7; possibly TRBD2 for D (5 bases). CDR3 length equals 14 residues. V was cut by 4 bases and J by 0 bases, with 10 bases left in between. The germline V gene encodes CDR1 SNHLY and CDR2 FYNNEI. The CDR3 bases are TGTGCCAGCAGTGGCGGGCGGAACTCCTACGAGCAGTACTTC. Translated, it gives CASSGGRNSYEQYF.

The chain is built from TRBV14 and TRBJ1-1; no clear D. CDR1 SGHDN and CDR2 FVKESK come from the germline V gene. V lost 1 base and J 4 bases, leaving 13 bases between the germline ends. The CDR3 consists of 15 residues. The CDR3, as DNA: TGTGCCAGCAGCCAAGTCCGGTCGAGCGGCACTGAAGCTTTCTTT. This encodes CASSQVRSSGTEAFF.

Details on this clone: Additional DNA sequences in this sample encode the identical CDR3. The V call is TRBV7-2, the J call TRBJ2-1; D is unclear. The V and J ends lost 5 bases and 5 bases respectively, with 10 bases between them. Germline V gives CDR1 SGHTA, CDR2 FQGNSA. This CDR3 is built from 13 residues. In DNA, the CDR3 is TGTGCCAGCAGCCTAGGACCCAACAATGAGCAGTTCTTC. Its translation: CASSLGPNNEQFF.

The chain joins TRBV14 to TRBJ1-1, with a possible D match to TRBD1 (5 bases). Germline-derived CDR1 and CDR2 are SGHDN and FVKESK. The CDR3 length is 16 residues. V was pared by 0 bases and J by 3 bases, with 14 bases between. The CDR3 spells CASSQDPWGRHTEAFF. CDR3 DNA: TGTGCCAGCAGCCAAGATCCGTGGGGACGGCACACTGAAGCTTTCTTT.

This clone was detected only once. The chain uses TRBV2 and TRBJ2-2; D is ambiguous. There are 15 residues in the CDR3. Germline V gene data show CDR1 as SNHLY and CDR2 as FYNNEI. Deletions cut 5 bases from V and 5 bases from J, with 15 bases between. The CDR3 reads CASSSSSVGTGELFF. The CDR3 DNA sequence: TGTGCCAGCAGTTCCAGCTCAGTGGGGACCGGGGAGCTGTTTTTT.